Listed below are T cell receptor beta chains from one sample, sequenced in a study of T cell changes during pregnancy in multiple sclerosis. Some clones are missing from TCRdb's copy, which holds only in-frame ones; the method was immunoSEQ multiplex PCR. The table shows about 75,000 clones, with just over 90% occurring only once. This specimen consisted of CD4+ T cells from peripheral blood mononuclear cells, obtained before pregnancy. These receptors were taken from a female donor with multiple sclerosis, enrolled in a pregnancy study. Each CDR3 is given with its conserved first and last residue. Fields, in order: V gene, J gene, clone size, D gene, CDR3 DNA, CDR3 protein. A D gene is named only where the DNA matches it firmly. Only some rows state a clone size, as once, few, many or a class for expanded clones.

v_call: TRBV2; j_call: TRBJ1-4; clone_size: NA; d_call: TRBD1; cdr3_nt: TGTGCCAGCAGTGAAGATGAGACAGGGTTAAGAGAAAAACTGTTTTTT; cdr3_aa: CASSEDETGLREKLFF
v_call: TRBV18; j_call: TRBJ2-1; clone_size: NA; d_call: NA; cdr3_nt: TGTGCCAGCTCCGGACAGAGCACCTACAATGAGCAGTTCTTC; cdr3_aa: CASSGQSTYNEQFF
v_call: TRBV5-1; j_call: TRBJ2-2; clone_size: NA; d_call: NA; cdr3_nt: TGCGCCAGCAGCCCGACAGAGATCCGCGGGGAGCTGTTTTTT; cdr3_aa: CASSPTEIRGELFF
v_call: TRBV5-1; j_call: TRBJ1-1; clone_size: NA; d_call: NA; cdr3_nt: TGCGCCAGCAGCTCCCGGACAGCGAACACTGAAGCTTTCTTT; cdr3_aa: CASSSRTANTEAFF
v_call: TRBV5-1; j_call: TRBJ2-1; clone_size: NA; d_call: TRBD2; cdr3_nt: TGCGCCAGCTCTTCTGGACTAGCGGCATACAATGAGCAGTTCTTC; cdr3_aa: CASSSGLAAYNEQFF
v_call: TRBV27; j_call: TRBJ2-3; clone_size: NA; d_call: TRBD1; cdr3_nt: TGTGCCAGCACCGCGACAGGGGGGGCAGATACGCAGTATTTT; cdr3_aa: CASTATGGADTQYF
v_call: TRBV27; j_call: TRBJ2-2; clone_size: NA; d_call: NA; cdr3_nt: TGTGCCAGCAGACCCGGAGGGGCGAACACCGGGGAGCTGTTTTTT; cdr3_aa: CASRPGGANTGELFF
v_call: TRBV7-9; j_call: TRBJ1-2; clone_size: once; d_call: NA; cdr3_nt: TGTGCCAGCAGCTATTCCGGGAGAGGGCCCTCTAACTATGGCTACACCTTC; cdr3_aa: CASSYSGRGPSNYGYTF
v_call: TRBV7-8; j_call: TRBJ1-5; clone_size: NA; d_call: TRBD1; cdr3_nt: TGTGCCAGCAGCCCCTCAATCGGGACAGGGTCCGCGTGGCACAATCAGCCCCAGCATTTT; cdr3_aa: CASSPSIGTGSAWHNQPQHF
v_call: TRBV6-5; j_call: TRBJ1-4; clone_size: NA; d_call: NA; cdr3_nt: TGTGCCAGCGGCTCGGGGGGGCAACTGTTTTTT; cdr3_aa: CASGSGGQLFF
v_call: TRBV2; j_call: TRBJ2-7; clone_size: NA; d_call: TRBD2; cdr3_nt: TGTGCCAGCACGAGCGGGACCTCCTACGAGCAGTACTTC; cdr3_aa: CASTSGTSYEQYF
v_call: TRBV6-5; j_call: TRBJ1-1; clone_size: NA; d_call: NA; cdr3_nt: TGTGCCAGCAGTTACTACGGGAACACTGAAGCTTTCTTT; cdr3_aa: CASSYYGNTEAFF
v_call: TRBV2; j_call: TRBJ2-7; clone_size: NA; d_call: TRBD1; cdr3_nt: TGTGCCAGTTGTCGGGACAGCGCCTACGAGCAGTACTTC; cdr3_aa: CASCRDSAYEQYF
v_call: TRBV5-1; j_call: TRBJ2-1; clone_size: NA; d_call: TRBD2; cdr3_nt: TGCGCCAGCAGCTTGGCCGTTTTGGTAGCGGGTCCTTACAATGAGCAGTTCTTC; cdr3_aa: CASSLAVLVAGPYNEQFF
v_call: TRBV5-4; j_call: TRBJ2-7; clone_size: NA; d_call: TRBD1; cdr3_nt: TGTGCCAGCAGCCGAACCAGGACAGGGGGGTCCGAGCAGTACTTC; cdr3_aa: CASSRTRTGGSEQYF
v_call: TRBV28; j_call: TRBJ1-1; clone_size: NA; d_call: NA; cdr3_nt: TGTGCCAGCAGCCTCATTCAGGGGTTCGTGAACACTGAAGCTTTCTTT; cdr3_aa: CASSLIQGFVNTEAFF
v_call: TRBV7-8; j_call: TRBJ2-1; clone_size: NA; d_call: TRBD2; cdr3_nt: TGTGCCAGCAGCTTAGATAGCGGGTATTTCAATGAGCAGTTCTTC; cdr3_aa: CASSLDSGYFNEQFF
v_call: TRBV27; j_call: TRBJ1-3; clone_size: NA; d_call: NA; cdr3_nt: TGTGCCAGCAGCCGTAACCCGACTGGGAGCTCTGGAAACACCATATATTTT; cdr3_aa: CASSRNPTGSSGNTIYF
v_call: TRBV2; j_call: TRBJ2-7; clone_size: NA; d_call: NA; cdr3_nt: TGTGCCAGCAGTAGGAAGGCTAGCTCCTACGAGCAGTACTTC; cdr3_aa: CASSRKASSYEQYF
v_call: TRBV6-5; j_call: TRBJ2-2; clone_size: NA; d_call: NA; cdr3_nt: TGTGCCTGTACCCAGGAGAACACCGGGGAGCTGTTTTTT; cdr3_aa: CACTQENTGELFF
v_call: TRBV5-1; j_call: TRBJ2-7; clone_size: NA; d_call: NA; cdr3_nt: TGCGCCAGCAGCTTTACTCCAGGGATCTCCTACGAGCAGTACTTC; cdr3_aa: CASSFTPGISYEQYF
v_call: TRBV28; j_call: TRBJ1-1; clone_size: NA; d_call: NA; cdr3_nt: TGTGCCAGCAGTTTATGCATAAAGGGAGGGGCCTGGTGGGACACTGAAGCTTTCTTT; cdr3_aa: CASSLCIKGGAWWDTEAFF
v_call: TRBV6-1; j_call: TRBJ2-2; clone_size: NA; d_call: TRBD1; cdr3_nt: TGTGCCAGCAGTGGGCTCGGAGCAGGGGGCTTCGGGGAGCTGTTTTTT; cdr3_aa: CASSGLGAGGFGELFF
v_call: TRBV7-9; j_call: TRBJ2-2; clone_size: NA; d_call: TRBD1; cdr3_nt: TGTGCCAGCACCCCCGGGACAGGGGTATACACCGGGGAGCTGTTTTTT; cdr3_aa: CASTPGTGVYTGELFF
v_call: TRBV28; j_call: TRBJ1-3; clone_size: NA; d_call: TRBD1; cdr3_nt: TGTGCCAGCAGTTTATCTACAGGGGGAATAGCAGGAAACACCATATATTTT; cdr3_aa: CASSLSTGGIAGNTIYF
v_call: TRBV2; j_call: TRBJ2-2; clone_size: NA; d_call: NA; cdr3_nt: TGTGCCAGCAGAGAACAGGGTATAGGCACCGGGGAGCTGTTTTTT; cdr3_aa: CASREQGIGTGELFF
v_call: TRBV11-2; j_call: TRBJ2-3; clone_size: NA; d_call: NA; cdr3_nt: TGTGCCAGCAGCTTAGCGTTTACGGGAGCCGATACGCAGTATTTT; cdr3_aa: CASSLAFTGADTQYF
v_call: TRBV7-9; j_call: TRBJ1-1; clone_size: NA; d_call: NA; cdr3_nt: TGTGCCAGCAGCTTTGGGAGTTTCGGCAGCGAAGCTTTCTTT; cdr3_aa: CASSFGSFGSEAFF
v_call: TRBV5-1; j_call: TRBJ2-1; clone_size: NA; d_call: TRBD2; cdr3_nt: TGCGCCAGCAGCTTGGTTTCGGGCGGGACTACCTACAATGAGCAGTTCTTC; cdr3_aa: CASSLVSGGTTYNEQFF
v_call: TRBV19; j_call: TRBJ1-2; clone_size: NA; d_call: TRBD1; cdr3_nt: TGTGCCAGTACCTGGACAGGGGGCAGAGATGGCTACACCTTC; cdr3_aa: CASTWTGGRDGYTF
v_call: TRBV19; j_call: TRBJ2-7; clone_size: NA; d_call: NA; cdr3_nt: TGTGCCAGTAGTATAGATGTGGGGAGACCCTACGAGCAGTACTTC; cdr3_aa: CASSIDVGRPYEQYF
v_call: TRBV6-6; j_call: TRBJ2-1; clone_size: NA; d_call: NA; cdr3_nt: TGTGCCAGCAGTTATACCAGCGGCTCCTACAATGAGCAGTTCTTC; cdr3_aa: CASSYTSGSYNEQFF
v_call: TRBV5-1; j_call: TRBJ1-1; clone_size: few; d_call: NA; cdr3_nt: TGCGCCAGCAGCTTGTCCGTAATTACTGAAGCTTTCTTT; cdr3_aa: CASSLSVITEAFF
v_call: TRBV19; j_call: TRBJ2-2; clone_size: once; d_call: TRBD1; cdr3_nt: TGTGCCAGCCGGGACAGGACCGCGAACACCGGGGAGCTGTTTTTT; cdr3_aa: CASRDRTANTGELFF
v_call: TRBV5-8; j_call: TRBJ1-5; clone_size: NA; d_call: NA; cdr3_nt: TGTGCCAGCAGCCCCGGTTGGGGGGGGGTGGATCAGCCCCAGCATTTT; cdr3_aa: CASSPGWGGVDQPQHF
v_call: TRBV27; j_call: TRBJ2-6; clone_size: NA; d_call: NA; cdr3_nt: TGTGCCAGCGCAGGAACGGCTGGGGCCAACGTCCTGACTTTC; cdr3_aa: CASAGTAGANVLTF
v_call: TRBV9; j_call: TRBJ2-1; clone_size: NA; d_call: TRBD2; cdr3_nt: TGTGCCAGCAGCCGGACTAGCGGGAGCTACAATGAGCAGTTCTTC; cdr3_aa: CASSRTSGSYNEQFF
v_call: TRBV9; j_call: TRBJ1-3; clone_size: NA; d_call: NA; cdr3_nt: TGTGCCAGCAGCGTATACGGGAGCTCTGGAAACACCATATATTTT; cdr3_aa: CASSVYGSSGNTIYF
v_call: TRBV5-6; j_call: TRBJ2-4; clone_size: NA; d_call: TRBD2; cdr3_nt: TGTGCCAGCAGTTTATTGACTAGCGGGGGGCCTGGTACCAAAAACATTCAGTACTTC; cdr3_aa: CASSLLTSGGPGTKNIQYF
v_call: TRBV5-6; j_call: TRBJ1-5; clone_size: NA; d_call: TRBD1; cdr3_nt: TGTGCCAGCAGCTTGGCCCGCGGACAGGGGCCTCAGCCCCAGCATTTT; cdr3_aa: CASSLARGQGPQPQHF
v_call: TRBV2; j_call: TRBJ2-3; clone_size: NA; d_call: NA; cdr3_nt: TGTGCCAGCAGTGTCGGTTTCGCAGATACGCAGTATTTT; cdr3_aa: CASSVGFADTQYF
v_call: TRBV28; j_call: TRBJ2-7; clone_size: once; d_call: NA; cdr3_nt: TGTGCCAGCAGCCCAGACAGAGCCTACGAGCAGTACTTC; cdr3_aa: CASSPDRAYEQYF
v_call: TRBV19; j_call: TRBJ2-2; clone_size: NA; d_call: NA; cdr3_nt: TGTGCCAGTAGTACTAGTGGTCGGATGCTTACCGGGGAGCTGTTTTTT; cdr3_aa: CASSTSGRMLTGELFF
v_call: TRBV28; j_call: TRBJ2-1; clone_size: NA; d_call: TRBD1; cdr3_nt: TGTGCCAGGGTTAGGGACAGGGATCCTGAGCAGTTCTTC; cdr3_aa: CARVRDRDPEQFF
v_call: TRBV21-1; j_call: TRBJ1-3; clone_size: NA; d_call: NA; cdr3_nt: TGTGCCAGCAACCCAGATCAGGGGGCGGTGGGAAACACCATATATTTT; cdr3_aa: CASNPDQGAVGNTIYF
v_call: TRBV7-6; j_call: TRBJ1-2; clone_size: NA; d_call: NA; cdr3_nt: TGTGCCAGCAGCCAAGAGGCGGCTCCCACACTCCTTAATGGCTACACCTTC; cdr3_aa: CASSQEAAPTLLNGYTF